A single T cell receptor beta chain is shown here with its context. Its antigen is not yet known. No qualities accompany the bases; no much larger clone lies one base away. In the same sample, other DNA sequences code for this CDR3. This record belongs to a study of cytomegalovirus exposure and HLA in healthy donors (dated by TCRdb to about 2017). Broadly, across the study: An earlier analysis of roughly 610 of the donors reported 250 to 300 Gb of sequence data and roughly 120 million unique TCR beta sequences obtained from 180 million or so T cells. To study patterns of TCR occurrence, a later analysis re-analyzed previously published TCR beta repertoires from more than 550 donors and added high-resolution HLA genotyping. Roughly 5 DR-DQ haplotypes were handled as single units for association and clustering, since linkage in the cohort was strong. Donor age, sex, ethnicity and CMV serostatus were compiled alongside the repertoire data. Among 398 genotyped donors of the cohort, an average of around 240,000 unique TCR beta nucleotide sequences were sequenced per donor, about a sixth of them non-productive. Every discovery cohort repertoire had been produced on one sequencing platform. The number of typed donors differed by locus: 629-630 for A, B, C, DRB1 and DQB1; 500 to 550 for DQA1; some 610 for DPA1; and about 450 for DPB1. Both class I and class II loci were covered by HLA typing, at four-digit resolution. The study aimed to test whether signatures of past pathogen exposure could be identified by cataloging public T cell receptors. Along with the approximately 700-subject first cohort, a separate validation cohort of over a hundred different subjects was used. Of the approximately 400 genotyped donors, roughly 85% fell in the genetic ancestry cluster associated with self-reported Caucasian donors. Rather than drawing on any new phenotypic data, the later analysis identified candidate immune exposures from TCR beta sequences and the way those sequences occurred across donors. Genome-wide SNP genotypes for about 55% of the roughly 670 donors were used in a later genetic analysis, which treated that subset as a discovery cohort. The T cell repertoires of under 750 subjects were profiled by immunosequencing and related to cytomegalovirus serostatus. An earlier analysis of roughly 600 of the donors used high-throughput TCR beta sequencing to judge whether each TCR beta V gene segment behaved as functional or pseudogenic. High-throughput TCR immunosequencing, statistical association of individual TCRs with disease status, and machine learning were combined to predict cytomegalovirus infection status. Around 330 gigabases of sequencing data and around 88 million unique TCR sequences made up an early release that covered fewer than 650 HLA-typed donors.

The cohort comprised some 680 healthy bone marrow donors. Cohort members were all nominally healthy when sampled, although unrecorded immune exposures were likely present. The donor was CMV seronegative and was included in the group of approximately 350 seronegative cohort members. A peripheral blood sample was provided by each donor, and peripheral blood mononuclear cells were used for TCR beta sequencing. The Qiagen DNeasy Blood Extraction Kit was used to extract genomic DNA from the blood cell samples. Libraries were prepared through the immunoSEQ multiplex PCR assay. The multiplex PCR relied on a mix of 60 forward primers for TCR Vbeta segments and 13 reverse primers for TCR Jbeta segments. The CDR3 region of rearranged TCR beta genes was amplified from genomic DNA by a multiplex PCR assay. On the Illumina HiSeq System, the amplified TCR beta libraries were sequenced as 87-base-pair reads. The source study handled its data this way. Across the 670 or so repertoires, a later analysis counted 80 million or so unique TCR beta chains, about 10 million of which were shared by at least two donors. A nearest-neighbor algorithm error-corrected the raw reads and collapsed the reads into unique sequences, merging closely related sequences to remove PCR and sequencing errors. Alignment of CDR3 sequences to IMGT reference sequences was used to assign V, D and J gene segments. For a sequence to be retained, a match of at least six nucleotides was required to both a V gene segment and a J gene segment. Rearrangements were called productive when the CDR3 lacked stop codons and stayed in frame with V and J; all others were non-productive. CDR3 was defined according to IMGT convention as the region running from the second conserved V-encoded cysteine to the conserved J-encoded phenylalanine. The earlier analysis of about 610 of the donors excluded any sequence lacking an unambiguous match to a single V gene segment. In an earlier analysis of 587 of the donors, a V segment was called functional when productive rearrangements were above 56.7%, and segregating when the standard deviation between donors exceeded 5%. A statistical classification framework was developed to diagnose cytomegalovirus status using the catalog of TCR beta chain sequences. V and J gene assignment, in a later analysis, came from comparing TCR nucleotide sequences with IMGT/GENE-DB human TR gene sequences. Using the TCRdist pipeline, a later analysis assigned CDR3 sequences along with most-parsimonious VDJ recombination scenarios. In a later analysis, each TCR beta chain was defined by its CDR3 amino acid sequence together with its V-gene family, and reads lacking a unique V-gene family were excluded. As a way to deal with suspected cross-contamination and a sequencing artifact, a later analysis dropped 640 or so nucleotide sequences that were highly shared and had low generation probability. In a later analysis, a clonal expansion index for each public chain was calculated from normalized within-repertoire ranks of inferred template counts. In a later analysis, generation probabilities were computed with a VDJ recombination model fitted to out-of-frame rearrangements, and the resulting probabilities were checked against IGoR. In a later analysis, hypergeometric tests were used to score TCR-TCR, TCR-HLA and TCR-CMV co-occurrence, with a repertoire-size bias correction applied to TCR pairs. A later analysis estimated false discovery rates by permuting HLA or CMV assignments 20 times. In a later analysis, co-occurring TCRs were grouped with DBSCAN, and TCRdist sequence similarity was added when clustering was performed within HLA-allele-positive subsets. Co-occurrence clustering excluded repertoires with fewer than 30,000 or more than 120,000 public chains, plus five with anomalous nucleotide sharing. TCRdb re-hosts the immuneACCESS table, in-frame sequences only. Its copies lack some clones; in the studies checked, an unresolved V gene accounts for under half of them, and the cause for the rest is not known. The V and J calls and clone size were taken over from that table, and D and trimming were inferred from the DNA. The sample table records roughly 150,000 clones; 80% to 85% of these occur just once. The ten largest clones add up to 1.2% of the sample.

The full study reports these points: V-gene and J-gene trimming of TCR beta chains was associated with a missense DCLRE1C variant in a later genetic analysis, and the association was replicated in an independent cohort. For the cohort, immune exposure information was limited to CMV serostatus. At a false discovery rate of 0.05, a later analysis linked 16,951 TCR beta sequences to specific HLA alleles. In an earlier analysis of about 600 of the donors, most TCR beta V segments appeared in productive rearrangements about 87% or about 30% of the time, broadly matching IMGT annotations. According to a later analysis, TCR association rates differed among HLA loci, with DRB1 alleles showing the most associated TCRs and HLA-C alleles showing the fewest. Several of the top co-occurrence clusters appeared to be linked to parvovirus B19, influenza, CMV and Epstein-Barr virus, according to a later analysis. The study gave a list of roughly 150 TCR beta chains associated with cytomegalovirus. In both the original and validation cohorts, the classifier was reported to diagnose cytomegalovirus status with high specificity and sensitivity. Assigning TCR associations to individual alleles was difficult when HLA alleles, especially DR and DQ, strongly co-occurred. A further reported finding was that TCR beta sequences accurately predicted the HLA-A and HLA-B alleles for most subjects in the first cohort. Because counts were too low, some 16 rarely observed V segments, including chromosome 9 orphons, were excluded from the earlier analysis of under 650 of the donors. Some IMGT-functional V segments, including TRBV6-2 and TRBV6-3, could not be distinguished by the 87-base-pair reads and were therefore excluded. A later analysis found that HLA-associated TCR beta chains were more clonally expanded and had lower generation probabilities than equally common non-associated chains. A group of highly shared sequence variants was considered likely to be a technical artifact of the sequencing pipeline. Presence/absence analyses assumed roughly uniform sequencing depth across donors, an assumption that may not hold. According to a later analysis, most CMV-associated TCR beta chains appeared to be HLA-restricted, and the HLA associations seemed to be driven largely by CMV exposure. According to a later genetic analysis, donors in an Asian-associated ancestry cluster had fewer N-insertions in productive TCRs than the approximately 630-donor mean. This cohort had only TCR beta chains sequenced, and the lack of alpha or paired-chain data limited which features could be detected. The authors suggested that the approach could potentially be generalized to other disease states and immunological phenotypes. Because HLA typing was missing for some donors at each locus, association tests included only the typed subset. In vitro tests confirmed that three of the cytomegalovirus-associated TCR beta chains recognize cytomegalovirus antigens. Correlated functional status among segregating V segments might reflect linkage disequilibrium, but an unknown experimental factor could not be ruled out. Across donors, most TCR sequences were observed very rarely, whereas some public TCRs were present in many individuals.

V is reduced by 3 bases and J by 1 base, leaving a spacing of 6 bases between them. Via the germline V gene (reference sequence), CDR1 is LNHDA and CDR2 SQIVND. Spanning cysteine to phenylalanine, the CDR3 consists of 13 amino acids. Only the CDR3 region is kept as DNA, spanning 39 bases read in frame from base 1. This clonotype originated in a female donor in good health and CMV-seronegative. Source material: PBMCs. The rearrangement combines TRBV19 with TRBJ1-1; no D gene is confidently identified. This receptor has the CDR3 CASSIGRNTEAFF. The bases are TGTGCCAGTAGTATCGGGAGGAACACTGAAGCTTTCTTT. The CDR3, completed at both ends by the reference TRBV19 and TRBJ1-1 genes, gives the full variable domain DGGITQSPKYLFRKEGQNVTLSCEQNLNHDAMYWYRQDPGQGLRLIYYSQIVNDFQKGDIAEGYSVSREKKESFPLTVTSAQKNPTAFYLCASSIGRNTEAFFGQGTRLTVV.